This TCR beta chain was found in a study of blood T cell repertoires in COVID-19 (dated by TCRdb to the early 2020s). Looking at the study overall: Collaborator samples came from the United States, Italy and Spain and covered acute and convalescent phases of COVID-19. The dataset comprised deeply sampled blood TCRbeta repertoires from subjects exposed to, actively infected with, or recovered from COVID-19. The prospective study material was composed of cDNA or gDNA derived from T cells, B-cell-depleted T cells, or PBMCs. The samples were drawn from two sources: the first 160 participants of the ongoing ImmuneRACE study, and 1,254 subjects contributed by 6 global collaborators. Sample metadata almost always included a de-identified subject ID, COVID-19 status, age in years and sex. The repertoires were made available in a free public database intended to serve as a resource for research on the immune response to SARS-CoV-2. Where available, HLA class I and class II types were obtained from metadata supplied by the sample provider rather than from assay-based typing. The research as a whole found: The quantity of clinical and demographic metadata differed by source and by participant and was supplied without curation.

The immunoSEQ Assay, a bias-controlled multiplex PCR, was used to amplify TCRbeta CDR3 regions from genomic DNA. As for the authors' bioinformatics: Nucleated cell counts per sample were estimated from amplification of reference gene primers within the assay. Sequence reads were collapsed and filtered to measure the absolute abundance of every unique TCRbeta CDR3 rearrangement. For each sample, productive Simpson clonality was calculated as the square root of Simpson's diversity index across productive rearrangements. TCRdb retrieved this table from immuneACCESS and kept in-frame rearrangements only. Not all clones are present; in checked studies, unresolved V genes account for under half, and no reason is known for the remainder. The DNA was the basis for D and trimming; V, J and clone size are from that table. Recorded for this sample are approximately 250,000 clones; 75% to 90% of them occurred a single time. Clones ranked in the top ten supply approximately 3.7% of the sample.

As for this clone: Its antigen is still unknown. No much larger clone exists at a distance of one base, and base qualities are not known.

Participants in the prospective study were aged 18 to 89 years, lived in some 24 United States geographic areas, and enrolled through a virtual design. In the prospective study, participants were assigned to cohorts based on the clinical history participants reported in a screening survey and a study questionnaire. Recovered participants in ImmuneRACE Cohort 3 were defined by two consecutive negative NP/OP PCR tests, clearance by a healthcare professional, or resolution of symptoms. In the prospective study, whole blood, serum and a nasopharyngeal or oropharyngeal swab were collected from each participant by mobile phlebotomists. Additional blood draws and questionnaires over an approximately two-month period could optionally be provided by prospective study participants. Before DNA extraction, blood samples from the prospective study were shipped at room temperature or frozen. Between the V and J ends, shortened by 7 bases and 3 bases respectively, the junction contains 12 bases. The CDR3 has 13 amino acids, counting the end cysteine and phenylalanine. Left in the record is the CDR3 DNA by itself, 39 bases read in frame from the first base. CDR1 and CDR2 are read off the germline V gene as SNHLY and FYNNEI.

The V and J genes are TRBV2 and TRBJ2-5; the D gene is possibly TRBD2, with 6 bases matching. Sequencing used PBMCs or T cells enriched from blood (not recorded which). The sequence was obtained from a woman aged 25 to 39 who had recovered from COVID-19. The CDR3 protein: CASNGGTEETQYF. The DNA sequence follows: TGTGCCAGCAACGGAGGGACTGAAGAGACCCAGTACTTC.